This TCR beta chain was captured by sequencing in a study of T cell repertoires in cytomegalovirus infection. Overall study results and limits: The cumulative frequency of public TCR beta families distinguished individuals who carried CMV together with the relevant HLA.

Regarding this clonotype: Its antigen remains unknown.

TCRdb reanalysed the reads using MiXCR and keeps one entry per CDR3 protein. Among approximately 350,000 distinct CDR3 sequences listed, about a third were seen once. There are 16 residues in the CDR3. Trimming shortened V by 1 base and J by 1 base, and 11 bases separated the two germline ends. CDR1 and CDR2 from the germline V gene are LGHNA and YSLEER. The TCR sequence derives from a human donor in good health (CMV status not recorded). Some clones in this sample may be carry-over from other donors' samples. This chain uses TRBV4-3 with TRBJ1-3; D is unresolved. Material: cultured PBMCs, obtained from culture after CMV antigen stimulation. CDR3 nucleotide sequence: TGCGCCAGCAGCCAAGGTTGGGAGGCGTCTGGAAACACCATATATTTT. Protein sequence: CASSQGWEASGNTIYF.